This TCR beta chain was retrieved from a study of blood T cell repertoires in COVID-19. This CDR3 is built from 15 residues. The germline V gene has CDR1 LNHDA and CDR2 SQIVND (reference sequence). With 5 bases clipped from V and 6 bases from J, the junction kept 12 bases outside the gene matches. Method: immunoSEQ multiplex PCR; TCRdb's copy keeps in-frame clones and lacks some. The table shows around 450,000 clones, with around 90% occurring only once. This chain links TRBV19 with TRBJ1-2, with 7 bases lining up with TRBD1. The sequencing sample was made of PBMCs or T cells enriched from blood (not recorded which). The sequence was obtained from a woman younger than 35 with acute COVID-19. The CDR3 reads CASSPGTDIQDGYTF. The CDR3 nucleotides read TGTGCCAGTAGTCCAGGGACAGACATTCAGGATGGCTACACCTTC.